These 10 T cell receptor beta chains originate from one sample sequenced in a study of T cells in Graves' hyperthyroidism and ophthalmopathy. Template material for amplifying TCR beta CDR3 regions consisted of RNA transcripts. The HTBI primer set was used in a first-round RT-PCR of the TCR CDR3. One entry per CDR3 protein results from TCRdb running MiXCR on the multiplex PCR reads. Here the sample spans 700,000 to 850,000 distinct CDR3 sequences, around 40% being singletons. Sequencing was carried out using blood. The receptors shown here come from a woman between 40 and 55 years old with Graves' hyperthyroidism.

This clonotype has at least ten counts. The chain combines TRBV7-2 with TRBJ2-7; D is possibly TRBD2 (5 bases). Between the trimmed V and J ends, which lost 1 base and 2 bases, there was a span of 12 bases. There are 15 residues in the CDR3. Per the germline V gene, CDR1 is SGHTA and CDR2 is FQGNSA. CDR3 DNA: TGTGCCAGCAGCTTAGTGTGGCACGGGGCCTACGAGCAGTACTTC. Its protein product is CASSLVWHGAYEQYF.

This clonotype has a count of ten or more. J is TRBJ1-1 and V is TRBV7-6, with no clear D. The CDR3 loop spans 16 amino acids. Germline V gene lookup returns CDR1 SGHVS and CDR2 FNYEAQ. V gave up 5 bases and J gave up 1 base, with 17 bases separating them. CDR3 sequence: CASSLKTDIQNTEAFF. CDR3 nucleotides: TGTGCCAGCAGCCTGAAGACCGATATCCAGAACACTGAAGCTTTCTTT. The full variable domain, completed using reference TRBV7-6 and TRBJ1-1, is GAGVSQSPRYKVTKRGQDVALRCDPISGHVSLYWYRQALGQGPEFLTYFNYEAQQDKSGLPNDRFSAERPEGSISTLTIQRTEQRDSAMYRCASSLKTDIQNTEAFFGQGTRLTVV.

This chain connects TRBV7-2 to TRBJ1-2; D is unresolved. The CDR3 is made up of 13 amino acids. Deletions cut 5 bases from V and 4 bases from J, with 11 bases between. The germline gives CDR1 SGHTA, CDR2 FQGNSA. The CDR3 loop reads CASSQDTSYGYTF. The CDR3 DNA is TGTGCCAGCAGCCAAGACACCAGCTATGGCTACACCTTC. Based on the CDR3 plus reference TRBV7-2 and TRBJ1-2, the full variable domain is GAGVSQSPSNKVTEKGKDVELRCDPISGHTALYWYRQSLGQGLEFLIYFQGNSAPDKSGLPSDRFSAERTGGSVSTLTIQRTQQEDSAVYLCASSQDTSYGYTFGSGTRLTVV.

This chain uses TRBV10-1 with TRBJ1-1, with D unclear. Germline loops: CDR1 WNHNN, CDR2 SYGVQD (reference sequence). V lost 3 bases to trimming and J lost 4 bases, with 12 bases between them. The CDR3 has 14 amino acids. The CDR3 bases are TGCGCCAGCAGTGATGCCGGGTTGGCCACTGAAGCTTTCTTT. Its translation: CASSDAGLATEAFF.

This clonotype was counted at least ten times. The chain has TRBV7-9 and TRBJ2-5; tentatively, D is TRBD2 (6 bases). The CDR3 is made up of 13 amino acids. Germline V gene data show CDR1 as SEHNR and CDR2 as FQNEAQ (reference sequence). Trimming removed 8 bases from V and 3 bases from J, with 13 bases in between. CDR3 region: CASGEDLKETQYF. The CDR3 DNA follows: TGTGCCAGCGGGGAGGACTTGAAAGAGACCCAGTACTTC.

The chain employs TRBV7-9 and TRBJ1-4; D is uncertain. V gave up 5 bases and J gave up 8 bases, with 15 bases separating them. CDR1 is SEHNR, CDR2 FQNEAQ, per germline (reference sequence). This CDR3 comprises 14 residues. The CDR3 DNA follows: TGTGCCAGCAGCGTAGATGGGGTCCGGGAAAAACTGTTTTTT. Amino acids: CASSVDGVREKLFF.

This clonotype was counted between two and nine times. The rearrangement joins TRBV4-3 to TRBJ2-5, with 9 positions matching TRBD1. Germline V lookup: CDR1 LGHNA, CDR2 YSLEER. The V and J ends lost 3 bases and 7 bases, in that order; junction bases with no gene match: 9. The CDR3 totals 15 residues. CDR3 sequence reads: CASSQGDRVGGTQYF. DNA of the CDR3: TGCGCCAGCAGCCAGGGGGACAGGGTCGGAGGGACCCAGTACTTC.

This clonotype has just a few counts. Its ends do not fully match the called genes, so a read error is possible. The chain recombines TRBV19 with TRBJ2-2; 7 nucleotides agree with TRBD2. Germline-derived CDR1 and CDR2 are LNHDA and SQIVND (reference sequence). The CDR3 totals 16 residues. In DNA, the CDR3 is TGTGCCAGTGCTTGGGCTAGCGGAGCGAACACCGGAGAGCTGTTTTTT. It yields the protein CASAWASGANTGELFF.

CDR3 nucleotide sequence: TGTGCCAGCAGCATCGACAGGGGCCACGAGCAGTACTTC. Amino acid sequence: CASSIDRGHEQYF. V usage is TRBV7-2 and J usage is TRBJ2-7, with 8 bases fitting TRBD1. The germline V gene has CDR1 SGHTA and CDR2 FQGNSA. The junction had 5 bases not matched to a gene; V was cut back by 5 bases and J by 5 bases. The CDR3 contains 13 residues.

This clonotype showed up just a few times. The rearrangement joins TRBV12-3 or TRBV12-4 to TRBJ1-1; 7 nucleotides align to TRBD1. This CDR3 region has 21 residues. The junction had 25 bases not matched to a gene; V was cut back by 5 bases and J by 1 base. CDR3 coding DNA: TGTGCCAGCAGTCCCAACAACTTGGGACAGTCAATCCTTCCCTGGAACACTGAAGCTTTCTTT. This codes for CASSPNNLGQSILPWNTEAFF.